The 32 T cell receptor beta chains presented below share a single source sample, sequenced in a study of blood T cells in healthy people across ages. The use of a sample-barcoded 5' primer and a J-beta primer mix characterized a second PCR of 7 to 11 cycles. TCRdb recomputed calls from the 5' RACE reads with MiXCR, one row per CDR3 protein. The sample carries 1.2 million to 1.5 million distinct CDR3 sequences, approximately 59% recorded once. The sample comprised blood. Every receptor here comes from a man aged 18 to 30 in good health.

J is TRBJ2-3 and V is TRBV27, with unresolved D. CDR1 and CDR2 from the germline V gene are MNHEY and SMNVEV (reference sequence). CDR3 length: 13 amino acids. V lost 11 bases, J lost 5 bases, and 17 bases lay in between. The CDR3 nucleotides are TGTGCCGGCAAACAGATCCTGGGAGATACGCAGTATTTT. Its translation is CAGKQILGDTQYF.

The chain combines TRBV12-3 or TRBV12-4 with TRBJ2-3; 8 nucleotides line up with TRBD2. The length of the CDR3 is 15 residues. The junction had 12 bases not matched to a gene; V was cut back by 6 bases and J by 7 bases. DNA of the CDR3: TGTGCCAGCAGCCCGAGCGGGAGTACGACTAATACGCAGTATTTT. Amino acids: CASSPSGSTTNTQYF.

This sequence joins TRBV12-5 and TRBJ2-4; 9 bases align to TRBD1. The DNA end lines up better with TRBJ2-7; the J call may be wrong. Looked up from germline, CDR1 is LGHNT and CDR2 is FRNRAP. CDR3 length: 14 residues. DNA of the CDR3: TGTGCTAGTGGCCCCTCCGGGACAGGGATCGAGCAGTACTTC. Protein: CASGPSGTGIEQYF.

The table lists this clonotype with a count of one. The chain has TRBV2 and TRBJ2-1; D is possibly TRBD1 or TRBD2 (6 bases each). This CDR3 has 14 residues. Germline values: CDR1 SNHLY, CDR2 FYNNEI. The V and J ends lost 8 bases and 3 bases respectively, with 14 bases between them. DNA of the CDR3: TGTGCCAGCGGGGGGACATTCGGCTACAATGAGCAGTTCTTC. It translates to CASGGTFGYNEQFF.

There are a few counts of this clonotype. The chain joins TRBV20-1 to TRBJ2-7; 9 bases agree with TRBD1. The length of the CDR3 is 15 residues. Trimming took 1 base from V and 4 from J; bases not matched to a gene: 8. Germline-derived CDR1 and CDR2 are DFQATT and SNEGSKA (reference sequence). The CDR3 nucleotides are TGCAGTGCTAGAGTGACAGGGGGGGATTATTACGAGCAGTACTTC. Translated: CSARVTGGDYYEQYF.

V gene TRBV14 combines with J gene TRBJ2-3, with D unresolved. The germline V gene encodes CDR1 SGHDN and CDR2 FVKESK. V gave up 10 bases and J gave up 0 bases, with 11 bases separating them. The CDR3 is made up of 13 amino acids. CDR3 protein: CATSWTSTDTQYF. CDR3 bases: TGTGCCACATCCTGGACCAGCACAGATACGCAGTATTTT.

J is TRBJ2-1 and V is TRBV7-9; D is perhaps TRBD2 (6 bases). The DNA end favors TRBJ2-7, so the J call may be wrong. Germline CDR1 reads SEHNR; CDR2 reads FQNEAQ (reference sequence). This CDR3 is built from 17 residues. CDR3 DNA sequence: TGTGCCAGCAGCCCCCCGAATTTGGGGGGATCAACCTACGAGCAGTACTTC. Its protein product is CASSPPNLGGSTYEQYF.

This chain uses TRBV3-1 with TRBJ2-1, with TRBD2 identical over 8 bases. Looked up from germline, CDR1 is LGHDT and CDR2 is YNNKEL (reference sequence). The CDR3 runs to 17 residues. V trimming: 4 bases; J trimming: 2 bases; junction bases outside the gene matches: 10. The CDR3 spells CASSPHLGSGAYNEQFF. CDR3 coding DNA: TGTGCCAGCAGCCCCCATTTGGGTAGCGGGGCCTACAATGAGCAGTTCTTC.

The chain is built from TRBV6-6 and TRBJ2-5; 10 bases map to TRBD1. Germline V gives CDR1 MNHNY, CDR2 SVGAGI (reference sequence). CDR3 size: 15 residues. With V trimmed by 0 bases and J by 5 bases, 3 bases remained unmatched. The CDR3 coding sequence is TGTGCCAGCAGTTACTCGACAGGGGGCCTCGAGACCCAGTACTTC. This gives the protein CASSYSTGGLETQYF.

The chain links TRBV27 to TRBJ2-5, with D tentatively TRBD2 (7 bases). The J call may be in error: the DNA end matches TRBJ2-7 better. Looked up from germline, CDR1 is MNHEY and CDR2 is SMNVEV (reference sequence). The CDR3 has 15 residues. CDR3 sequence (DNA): TGTGCCAGCAGTCGCGGGACACGGGACTACTACGAGCAGTACTTC. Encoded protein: CASSRGTRDYYEQYF.

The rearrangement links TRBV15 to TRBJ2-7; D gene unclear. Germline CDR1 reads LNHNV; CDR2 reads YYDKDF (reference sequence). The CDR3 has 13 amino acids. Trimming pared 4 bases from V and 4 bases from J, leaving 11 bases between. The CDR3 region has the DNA TGTGCCACCAGCAACAAGCAGAATTACGAGCAGTACTTC. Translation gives CATSNKQNYEQYF.

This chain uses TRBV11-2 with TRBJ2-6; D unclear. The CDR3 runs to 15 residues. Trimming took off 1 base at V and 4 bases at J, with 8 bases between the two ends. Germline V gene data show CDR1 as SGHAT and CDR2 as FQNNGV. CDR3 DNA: TGTGCCAGCAGCTTAGGATATGACGGGGCCAACGTCCTGACTTTC. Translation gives CASSLGYDGANVLTF.

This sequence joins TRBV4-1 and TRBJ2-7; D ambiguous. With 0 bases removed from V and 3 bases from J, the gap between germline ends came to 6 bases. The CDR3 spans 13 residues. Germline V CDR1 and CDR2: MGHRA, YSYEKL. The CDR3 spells CASSQEGDYEQYF. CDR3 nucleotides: TGCGCCAGCAGCCAAGAAGGTGACTACGAGCAGTACTTC.

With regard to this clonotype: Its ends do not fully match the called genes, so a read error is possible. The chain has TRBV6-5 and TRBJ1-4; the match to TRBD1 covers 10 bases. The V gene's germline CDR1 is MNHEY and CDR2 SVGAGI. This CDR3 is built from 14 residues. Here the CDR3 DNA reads TGTGCCTGCAGCCGACAGGGGGCCATTGAAAAACTGTTTTTT. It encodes CACSRQGAIEKLFF.

In nucleotides, the CDR3 is TGCAGCGTGGAGCGGGAGGGCCAGGGGCAGTTCTTC. It encodes CSVEREGQGQFF. The chain recombines TRBV29-1 with TRBJ2-1, with 10 positions matching TRBD2. V was pared by 6 bases and J by 12 bases, with 8 bases of the junction left unmatched. CDR3 length equals 12 residues. Germline loops: CDR1 SQVTM, CDR2 ANQGSEA.

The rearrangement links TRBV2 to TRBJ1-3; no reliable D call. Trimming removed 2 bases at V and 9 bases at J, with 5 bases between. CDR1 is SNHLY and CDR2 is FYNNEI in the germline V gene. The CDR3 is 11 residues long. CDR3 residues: CASSEKRTIYF. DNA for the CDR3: TGTGCCAGCAGTGAAAAGCGCACCATATATTTT.

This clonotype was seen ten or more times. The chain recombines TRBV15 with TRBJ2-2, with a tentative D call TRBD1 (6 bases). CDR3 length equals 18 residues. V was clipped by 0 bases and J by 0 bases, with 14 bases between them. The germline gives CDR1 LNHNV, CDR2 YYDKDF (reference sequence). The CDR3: CATSRDRSGTTNTGELFF. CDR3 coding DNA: TGTGCCACCAGCAGAGATAGGTCAGGGACAACGAACACCGGGGAGCTGTTTTTT.

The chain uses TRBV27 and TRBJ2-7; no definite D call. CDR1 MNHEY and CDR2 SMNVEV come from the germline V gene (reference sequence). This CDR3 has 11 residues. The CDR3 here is CAVRAPYEQYF. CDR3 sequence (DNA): TGTGCGGTCAGAGCCCCCTACGAGCAGTACTTC.

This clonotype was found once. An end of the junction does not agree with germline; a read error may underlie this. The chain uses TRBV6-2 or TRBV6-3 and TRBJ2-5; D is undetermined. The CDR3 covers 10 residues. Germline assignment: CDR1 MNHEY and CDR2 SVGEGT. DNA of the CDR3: TGTGCCATCGGAGCTGAGACCCCGTACTTC. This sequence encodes CAIGAETPYF.

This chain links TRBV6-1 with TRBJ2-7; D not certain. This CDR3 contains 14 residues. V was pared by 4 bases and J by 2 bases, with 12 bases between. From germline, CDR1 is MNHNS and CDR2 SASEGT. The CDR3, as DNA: TGTGCCAGCAGTGTCGGGCGCAACGCCTACGAGCAGTACTTC. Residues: CASSVGRNAYEQYF.

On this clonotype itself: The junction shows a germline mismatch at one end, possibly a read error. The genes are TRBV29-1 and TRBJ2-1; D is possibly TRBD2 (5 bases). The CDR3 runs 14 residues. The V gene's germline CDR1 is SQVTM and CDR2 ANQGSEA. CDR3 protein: CSISGPSSYIEQFF. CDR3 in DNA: TGCAGCATAAGCGGACCTAGCTCCTACATTGAGCAGTTCTTC.

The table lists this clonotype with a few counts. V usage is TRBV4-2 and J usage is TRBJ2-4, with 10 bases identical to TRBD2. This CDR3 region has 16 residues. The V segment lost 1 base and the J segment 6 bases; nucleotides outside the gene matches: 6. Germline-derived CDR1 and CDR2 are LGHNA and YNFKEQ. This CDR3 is CASSQAVLAGVNIQYF. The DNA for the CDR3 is TGTGCCAGCAGCCAAGCGGTCCTAGCGGGAGTAAACATTCAGTACTTC.

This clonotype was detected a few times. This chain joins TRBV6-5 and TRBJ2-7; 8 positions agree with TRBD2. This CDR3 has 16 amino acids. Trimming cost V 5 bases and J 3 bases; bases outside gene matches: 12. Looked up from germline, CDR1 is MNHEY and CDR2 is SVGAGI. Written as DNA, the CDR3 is TGTGCCAGCAGTACCAAGCGGCCGGGACTAGGCTACGAGCAGTACTTC. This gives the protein CASSTKRPGLGYEQYF.

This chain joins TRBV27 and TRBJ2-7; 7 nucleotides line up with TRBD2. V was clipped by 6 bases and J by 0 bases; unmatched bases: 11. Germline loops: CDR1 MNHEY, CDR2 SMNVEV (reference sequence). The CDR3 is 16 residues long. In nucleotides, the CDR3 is TGTGCCAGCAGCTCCCACCCTAGCGGTTCCTCCTACGAGCAGTACTTC. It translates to CASSSHPSGSSYEQYF.

This chain's CDR3 is CASSLMGRGDQPQHF. DNA of the CDR3: TGTGCCAGCAGTTTGATGGGGAGAGGAGATCAGCCCCAGCATTTT. V and J are TRBV12-3 or TRBV12-4 and TRBJ1-5; D is undetermined. Trimming took 3 bases from V and 5 from J, leaving 14 bases between them. The CDR3 has 15 amino acids.

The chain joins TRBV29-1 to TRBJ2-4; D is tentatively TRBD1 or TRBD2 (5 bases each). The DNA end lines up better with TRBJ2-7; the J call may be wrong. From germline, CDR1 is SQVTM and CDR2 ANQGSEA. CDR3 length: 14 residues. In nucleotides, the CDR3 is TGCAGCGTTGATCAGGGACCCCTTCAGGGCGAGCAGTACTTC. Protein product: CSVDQGPLQGEQYF.

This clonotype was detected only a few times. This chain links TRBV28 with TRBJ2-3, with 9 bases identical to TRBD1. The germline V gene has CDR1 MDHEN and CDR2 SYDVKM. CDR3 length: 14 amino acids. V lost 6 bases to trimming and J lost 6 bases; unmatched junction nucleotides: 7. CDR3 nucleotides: TGTGCCAGCAGACCAAGGACAGGGGAGGATACGCAGTATTTT. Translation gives CASRPRTGEDTQYF.

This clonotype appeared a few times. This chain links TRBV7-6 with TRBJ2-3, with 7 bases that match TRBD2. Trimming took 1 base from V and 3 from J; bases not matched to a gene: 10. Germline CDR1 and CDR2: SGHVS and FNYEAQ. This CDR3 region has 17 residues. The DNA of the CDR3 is TGTGCCAGCAGCTTAGTTGCGGGACTAAGAGGTACAGATACGCAGTATTTT. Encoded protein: CASSLVAGLRGTDTQYF.

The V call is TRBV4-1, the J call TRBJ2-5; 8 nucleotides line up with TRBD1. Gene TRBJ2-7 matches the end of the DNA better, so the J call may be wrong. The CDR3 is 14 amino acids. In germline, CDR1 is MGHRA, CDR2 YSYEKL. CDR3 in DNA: TGCGCCAGCAAGGACTTAACAGGGGGAGGCGAGCAGTACTTC. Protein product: CASKDLTGGGEQYF.

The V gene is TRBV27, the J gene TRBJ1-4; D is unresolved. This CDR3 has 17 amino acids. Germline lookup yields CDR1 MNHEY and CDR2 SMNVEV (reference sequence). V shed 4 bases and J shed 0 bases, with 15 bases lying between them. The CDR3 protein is CASSSRKYGATNEKLFF. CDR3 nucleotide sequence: TGTGCCAGCAGTTCCCGAAAATACGGAGCAACTAATGAAAAACTGTTTTTT.

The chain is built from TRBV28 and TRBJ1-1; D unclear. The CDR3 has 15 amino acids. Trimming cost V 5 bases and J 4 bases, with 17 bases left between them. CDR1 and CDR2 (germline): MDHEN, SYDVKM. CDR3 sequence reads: CASSPPPDWGTEAFF. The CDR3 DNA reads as TGTGCCAGCAGTCCACCTCCGGACTGGGGCACTGAAGCTTTCTTT.

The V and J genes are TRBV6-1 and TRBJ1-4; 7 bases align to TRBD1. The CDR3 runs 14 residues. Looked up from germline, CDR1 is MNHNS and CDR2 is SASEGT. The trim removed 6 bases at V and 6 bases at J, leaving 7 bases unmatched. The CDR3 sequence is CASRMTGLDEKLFF. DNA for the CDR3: TGTGCCAGCAGAATGACAGGGCTTGATGAAAAACTGTTTTTT.